A single sample gave rise to the 21 T cell receptor beta chains below, sequenced in a study of blood T cell repertoires in COVID-19. Only in-frame clones appear in the TCRdb table, and some are missing; sequencing was by immunoSEQ multiplex PCR. In the table there are some 150,000 clones, approximately 79% of which are singletons. Input material: PBMCs or T cells enriched from blood (not recorded which). The receptors were sampled from a woman between 45 and 65 years old who had recovered from COVID-19.

This clone has just one count. The rearrangement uses TRBV7-6 and TRBJ1-3; 7 bases are shared with TRBD1. Germline-derived CDR1 and CDR2 are SGHVS and FNYEAQ. The V and J ends lost 5 bases and 4 bases, in that order; junction bases with no gene match: 8. The CDR3 is made up of 15 amino acids. The CDR3 bases are TGTGCCAGCAGCCAACAGGGGCCCCGGGGAAACACCATATATTTT. Protein: CASSQQGPRGNTIYF.

The chain uses TRBV5-1 and TRBJ2-1, with TRBD1 identical over 8 bases. CDR3 length equals 16 residues. The trim removed 4 bases at V and 4 bases at J, leaving 10 bases unmatched. Per germline, CDR1 SGHRS and CDR2 YFSETQ. This CDR3 reads CASSGIRQGPYNEQFF. The DNA for the CDR3 is TGCGCCAGCAGCGGGATAAGACAGGGGCCGTACAATGAGCAGTTCTTC.

This chain links TRBV11-2 with TRBJ2-1, with 7 bases that match TRBD2. Germline values: CDR1 SGHAT, CDR2 FQNNGV. This CDR3 comprises 15 residues. V lost 3 bases and J lost 5; bases outside the gene matches: 7. CDR3 nucleotides: TGTGCCAGCAGCTTTAACCCTAGCGGACACAATGAGCAGTTCTTC. It is translated as CASSFNPSGHNEQFF.

V gene TRBV6-5 combines with J gene TRBJ1-5, with a possible D match to TRBD1 (6 bases). Germline CDR1 reads MNHEY; CDR2 reads SVGAGI. CDR3 size: 15 residues. V shed 0 bases and J shed 4 bases, with 10 bases lying between them. The CDR3 here is CASSYSGGANQPQHF. CDR3 DNA: TGTGCCAGCAGTTACTCTGGGGGGGCGAATCAGCCCCAGCATTTT.

The chain joins TRBV5-6 to TRBJ2-7, with 7 bases matching TRBD2. Germline V gene data show CDR1 as SGHDT and CDR2 as YYEEEE. The J segment lost 11 bases and the V segment lost 0 bases, leaving 14 bases of the junction unmatched. The CDR3 runs 15 residues. The CDR3: CASSLVSSGPLEKYF. CDR3 coding DNA: TGTGCCAGCAGCTTGGTGAGTAGCGGGCCTTTAGAAAAGTACTTC.

The chain combines TRBV5-1 with TRBJ2-1, with a weak D call TRBD2 (6 bases). The CDR3 spans 15 residues. Between the trimmed V and J ends, which lost 4 bases and 10 bases, there was a span of 21 bases. CDR1 SGHRS and CDR2 YFSETQ come from the germline V gene. For the CDR3, the DNA is TGCGCCAGCAGCCCCGTTCTGGATCCGGCGGGGGAGCAGTTCTTC. Protein product: CASSPVLDPAGEQFF.

The genes are TRBV9 and TRBJ2-1; possibly TRBD2 for D (5 bases). The V gene's germline CDR1 is SGDLS and CDR2 YYNGEE. With 0 bases removed from V and 10 bases from J, the gap between germline ends came to 26 bases. This CDR3 is built from 18 residues. DNA of the CDR3: TGTGCCAGCAGCGTAGGGGGTTCTTGGCTAGCCCCGAGAGAGGAGCAGTTCTTC. Translated, it gives CASSVGGSWLAPREEQFF.

The chain joins TRBV28 to TRBJ2-1; no clear D gene. Trimming cost V 3 bases and J 2 bases, with 5 bases left between them. Germline loops: CDR1 MDHEN, CDR2 SYDVKM. The CDR3 is 13 amino acids. The DNA for the CDR3 is TGTGCCAGCAGTTTTGCAGCCTACAATGAGCAGTTCTTC. As protein: CASSFAAYNEQFF.

The chain joins TRBV3-1 (or the pseudogene TRBV3-2) to TRBJ1-5; possibly TRBD1 for D (5 bases). V was cut by 4 bases and J by 3 bases, with 13 bases left in between. This CDR3 comprises 15 residues. Germline V gives CDR1 LGHDT, CDR2 YNNKEL (reference sequence). CDR3 in amino acids: CASSPRRGFNQPQHF. The CDR3 coding sequence is TGTGCCAGCAGCCCAAGGCGGGGGTTCAATCAGCCCCAGCATTTT.

CDR3 nucleotide sequence: TGCGCCAGCAGCCAAGAGCGGTGGGATGAGCAGTTCTTC. Its protein is CASSQERWDEQFF. The chain couples TRBV4-1 to TRBJ2-1; unclear D gene. Trimming pared 0 bases from V and 8 bases from J, leaving 8 bases between. This CDR3 spans 13 amino acids. Germline assignment: CDR1 MGHRA and CDR2 YSYEKL.

In this sample, this clone turned up a few times. The gene calls are TRBV29-1 and TRBJ1-1; 7 nucleotides line up with TRBD1. Per germline, CDR1 SQVTM and CDR2 ANQGSEA. This CDR3 has 14 residues. The ends lost 3 bases at V and 4 bases at J; junction bases unmatched: 8. The CDR3 DNA reads as TGCAGCGTTGAGCCCCAGGGGGTTGTCACTGAAGCTTTCTTT. Protein sequence: CSVEPQGVVTEAFF.

The genes are TRBV6-5 and TRBJ1-1; a weak D match, TRBD1 (5 bases). In germline, CDR1 is MNHEY, CDR2 SVGAGI. Deletions cut 7 bases from V and 8 bases from J, with 17 bases between. The CDR3 totals 13 residues. The CDR3 nucleotides read TGTGCCAGCAACTACGGGGGGTCAGGGGAAGCTTTCTTT. Amino acids: CASNYGGSGEAFF.

The count of this clone is one. The chain links TRBV2 to TRBJ1-5; possible D gene TRBD1, 5 bases. Germline CDR1 and CDR2: SNHLY and FYNNEI. The ends were cut back, 9 bases at V and 0 bases at J, with 15 bases in the middle. The CDR3 length is 15 residues. The CDR3 DNA is TGTGCCAGTCAGCGCGGGAGGGGTAGCAATCAGCCCCAGCATTTT. It translates to CASQRGRGSNQPQHF.

This sequence joins TRBV27 and TRBJ1-3; 7 nucleotides agree with TRBD1. The CDR3 sequence is 14 residues long. Looked up from germline, CDR1 is MNHEY and CDR2 is SMNVEV (reference sequence). J was trimmed by 4 bases and V by 5 bases; bases with no gene match: 5. The CDR3, as DNA: TGTGCCAGCAGTCCCCAGACAGGGGGAAACACCATATATTTT. It translates to CASSPQTGGNTIYF.

This chain connects TRBV30 to TRBJ2-1; TRBD1 matches at 9 bases. With 8 bases clipped from V and 2 bases from J, the junction kept 7 bases outside the gene matches. This CDR3 contains 14 residues. Germline CDR1 is GTSNPN and CDR2 is SVGIG (reference sequence). CDR3 protein: CARDGTGTYNEQFF. The CDR3 DNA reads TGTGCCAGGGACGGGACAGGGACCTACAATGAGCAGTTCTTC.

The gene calls are TRBV27 and TRBJ2-1; D is possibly TRBD2 (6 bases). Per germline, CDR1 MNHEY and CDR2 SMNVEV (reference sequence). Trimming pared 4 bases from V and 5 bases from J, leaving 15 bases between. This CDR3 is built from 15 residues. CDR3 in amino acids: CASSSATRTNNEQFF. CDR3 bases: TGTGCCAGCAGTTCGGCGACTAGGACAAACAATGAGCAGTTCTTC.

V usage is TRBV7-3 and J usage is TRBJ2-3, with 9 bases aligning to TRBD2. V lost 2 bases and J lost 5; bases outside the gene matches: 5. From germline, CDR1 is SGHTA and CDR2 FQGTGA. This CDR3 has 15 residues. The CDR3 DNA reads TGTGCCAGCAGCTTAGCGGGAGGGCCCGGAGATACGCAGTATTTT. Its protein is CASSLAGGPGDTQYF.

The chain carries TRBV4-1 and TRBJ2-7; tentatively, D is TRBD1 (5 bases). The length of the CDR3 is 15 residues. Trimming took off 1 base at V and 2 bases at J, with 12 bases between the two ends. Germline V lookup: CDR1 MGHRA, CDR2 YSYEKL. CDR3 sequence: CASSQAGQGTYEQYF. The DNA for the CDR3 is TGCGCCAGCAGCCAAGCTGGACAAGGCACCTACGAGCAGTACTTC.

This clone was detected only once. The chain has TRBV6-5 and TRBJ2-3; unclear D gene. The CDR3 covers 13 residues. Looked up from germline, CDR1 is MNHEY and CDR2 is SVGAGI. V was cut by 2 bases and J by 6 bases, with 9 bases left in between. The CDR3 protein is CASSYGPPDTQYF. In DNA form, the CDR3 reads TGTGCCAGCAGTTACGGCCCGCCGGATACGCAGTATTTT.

V usage is TRBV5-1 and J usage is TRBJ2-7, with D unclear. V was shortened by 0 bases and J by 3 bases, with 10 bases between the two germline ends. Germline V CDR1 and CDR2: SGHRS, YFSETQ. The CDR3 length is 14 residues. The CDR3 coding sequence is TGCGCCAGCAGCTTGGCTGACAACTTCTACGAGCAGTACTTC. This translates into CASSLADNFYEQYF.

V is TRBV6-5 and J is TRBJ2-7; D is uncertain. The germline gives CDR1 MNHEY, CDR2 SVGAGI. Trimming shortened V by 5 bases and J by 2 bases, and 10 bases separated the two germline ends. The length of the CDR3 is 13 residues. DNA of the CDR3: TGTGCCAGCAGTAGACAATTCCCCTACGAGCAGTACTTC. Amino acids: CASSRQFPYEQYF.